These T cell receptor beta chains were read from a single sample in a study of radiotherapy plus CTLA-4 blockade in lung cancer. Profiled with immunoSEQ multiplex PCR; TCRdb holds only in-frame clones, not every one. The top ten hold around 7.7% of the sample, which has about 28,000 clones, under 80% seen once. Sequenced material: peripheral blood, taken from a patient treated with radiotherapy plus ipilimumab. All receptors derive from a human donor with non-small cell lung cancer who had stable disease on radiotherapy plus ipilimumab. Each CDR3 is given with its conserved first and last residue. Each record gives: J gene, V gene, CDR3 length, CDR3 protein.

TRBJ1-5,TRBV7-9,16,CASSFSGKGGNQPQHF
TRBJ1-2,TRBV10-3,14,CATGLPGGNYGYTF
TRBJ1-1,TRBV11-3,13,CASSFQANTEAFF
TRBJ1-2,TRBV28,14,CASTPGTAFYGYTF
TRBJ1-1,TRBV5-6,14,CASSRDNLNTEAFF
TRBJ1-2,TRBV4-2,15,CASSYTGTGPYGYTF
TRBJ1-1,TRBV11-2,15,CASSLTGVMNTEAFF
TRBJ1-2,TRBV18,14,CASSPDRVGYGYTF
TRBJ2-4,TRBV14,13,CASSQGGLNIQYF
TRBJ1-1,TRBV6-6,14,CASSYRTGNTEAFF
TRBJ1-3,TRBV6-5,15,CASSYADRVGNTIYF
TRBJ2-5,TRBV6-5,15,CASSSGNPSQETQYF
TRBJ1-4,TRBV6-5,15,CASSYSDRDNEKLFF
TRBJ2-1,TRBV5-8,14,CASSLRTGNNEQFF
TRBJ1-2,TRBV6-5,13,CASSVSVLVGYTF
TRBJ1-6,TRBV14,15,CASSQLQTLNSPLHF
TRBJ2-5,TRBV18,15,CASSPRGERGETQYF
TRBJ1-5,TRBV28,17,CASSILPRSYSNQPQHF
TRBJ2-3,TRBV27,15,CASKRGLVTKDTQYF
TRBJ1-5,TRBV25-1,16,CASSDQGGGGNQPQHF
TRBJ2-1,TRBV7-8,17,CASSLEIAGGLYNEQFF
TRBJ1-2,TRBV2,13,CASRILGSYGYTF
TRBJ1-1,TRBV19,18,CASSMGARDRDGNTEAFF
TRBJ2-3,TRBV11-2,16,CASSGRDGLTADTQYF
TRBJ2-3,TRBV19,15,CASSIRDRITDTQYF
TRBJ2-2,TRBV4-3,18,CASSQGGGEIWGTGELFF
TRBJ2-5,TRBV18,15,CASSPPSRAQETQYF
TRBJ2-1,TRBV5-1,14,CASSRGGFDNEQFF
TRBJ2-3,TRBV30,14,CAWSGGQGTDTQYF
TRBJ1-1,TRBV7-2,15,CASSPLVQGGTEAFF
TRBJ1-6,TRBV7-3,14,CASSLGLENSPLHF
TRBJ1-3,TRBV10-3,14,CAITQGVTGNTIYF
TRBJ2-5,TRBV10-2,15,CASLGAGGLQETQYF
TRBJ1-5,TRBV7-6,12,CTSSGPNQPQHF
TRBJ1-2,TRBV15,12,CATSTLDGGYTF
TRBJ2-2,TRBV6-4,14,CASRRAPNTGELFF
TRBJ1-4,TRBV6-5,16,CASSYSVDRTLGKLFF
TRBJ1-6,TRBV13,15,CASSLERSHNSPLHF
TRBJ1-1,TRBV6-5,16,CASSYVGADMNTEAFF
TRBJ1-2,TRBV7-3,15,CASSIDGQGEDGYTF
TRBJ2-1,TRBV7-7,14,CASSQGHSYNEQFF
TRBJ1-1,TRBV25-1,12,CASSDLTGEAFF
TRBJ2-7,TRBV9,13,CASSATPSYEQYF
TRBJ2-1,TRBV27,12,CAVGRFYNEQFF